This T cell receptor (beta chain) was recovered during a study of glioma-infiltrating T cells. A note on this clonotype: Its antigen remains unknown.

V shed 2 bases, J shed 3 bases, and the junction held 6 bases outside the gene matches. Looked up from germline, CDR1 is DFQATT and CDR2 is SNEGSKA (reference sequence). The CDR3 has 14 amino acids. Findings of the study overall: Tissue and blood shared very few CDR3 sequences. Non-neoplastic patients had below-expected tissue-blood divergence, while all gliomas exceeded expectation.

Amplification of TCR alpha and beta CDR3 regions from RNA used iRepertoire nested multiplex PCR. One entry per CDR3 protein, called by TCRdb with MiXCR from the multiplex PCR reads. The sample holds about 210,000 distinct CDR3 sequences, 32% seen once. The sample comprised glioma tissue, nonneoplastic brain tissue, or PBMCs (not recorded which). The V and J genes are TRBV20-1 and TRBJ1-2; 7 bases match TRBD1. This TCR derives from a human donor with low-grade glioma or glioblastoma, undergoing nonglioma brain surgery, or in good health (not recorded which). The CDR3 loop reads CSARPGQEDYGYTF. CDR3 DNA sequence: TGCAGTGCTAGACCCGGACAGGAAGACTATGGCTACACCTTC.